This T cell receptor (beta chain) appears in the sequencing data of a study of shared clonotypes between healthy human individuals. Points from the study as a whole: Some naive CD4 clonotypes, roughly 4.5%, turned up in common across a handful of donors. Relative to clonotypes present in all four donors, those not shared had lower generation probabilities.

It was at deep level that the assay was run. Each PCR replicate from the sorted subsets contained around 0.2 ug DNA, which is some 31,000 T cell genomes. TCRdb's table, derived via immunoSEQ multiplex PCR, lists solely in-frame clones and lacks some. The table includes approximately 2.5 million clones, approximately 93% detected once. The CDR3 extends over 13 amino acids. CDR1 is MNHEY and CDR2 is SVGAGI in the germline V gene. V was pared by 2 bases and J by 5 bases, with 3 bases of the junction left unmatched. Note on this clone: As yet, its antigen is unknown.

This TCR came from a man between 18 and 35 years old in good health. Some clones in this sample may be carry-over from other donors' samples. The sample consisted of naive CD4+ T cells from PBMCs. Stated subset: CD45RA+ positively selected. The chain carries TRBV6-5 and TRBJ2-7; 7 nucleotides line up with TRBD2. CDR3 coding DNA: TGTGCCAGCAGTTACGACGGGAGGCACGAGCAGTACTTC. It is translated as CASSYDGRHEQYF.